This T cell receptor (beta chain) derives from a study of blood T cell repertoires in COVID-19. Study context: There were acute and convalescent COVID-19 samples, and they came from the United States, Italy and Spain. From T cells, B-cell-depleted T cells, or PBMCs came the material, which was cDNA or gDNA.

The CDR3 length is 13 residues. In germline, CDR1 is KGHSH, CDR2 LQKENI. Deletions cut 4 bases from V and 3 bases from J, with 9 bases between. Methods used by the authors: Nucleated cell counts were estimated from reference gene primer amplification. Data came from immunoSEQ multiplex PCR; TCRdb stores just in-frame clones and leaves some out. That table is the source of V, J and clone size, and D and trimming were worked out from the DNA. The data hold fewer than 65,000 clones, with around 93% observed a single time. This rearrangement joins TRBV18 to TRBJ1-2; no clear D gene. The source is a man aged 50 or older with acute or convalescent COVID-19. Sequences were obtained from peripheral blood. This CDR3 is CASSQASDYGYTF. In DNA, the CDR3 is TGTGCCAGCTCACAAGCCAGCGACTATGGCTACACCTTC.